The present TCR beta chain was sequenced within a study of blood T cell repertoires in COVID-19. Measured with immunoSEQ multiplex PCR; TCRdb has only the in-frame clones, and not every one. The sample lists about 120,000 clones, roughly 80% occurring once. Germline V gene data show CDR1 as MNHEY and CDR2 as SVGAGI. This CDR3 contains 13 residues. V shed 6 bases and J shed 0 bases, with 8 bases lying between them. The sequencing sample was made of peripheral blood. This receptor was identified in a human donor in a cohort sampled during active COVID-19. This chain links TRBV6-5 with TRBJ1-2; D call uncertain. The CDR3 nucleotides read TGTGCCAGCAGCCCGTCCGCTAACTATGGCTACACCTTC. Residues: CASSPSANYGYTF.